The 12 T cell receptor beta chains below all came from one sample that was sequenced in a study of T cells expressing NK-cell markers. TCRdb reworked the 5' RACE reads into one entry per CDR3 protein, no DNA. The ten most abundant clones cover roughly a third of a sample with 150,000 to 180,000 distinct CDR3 sequences. Sequencing was done on a sample of blood T cells: a sorted CD56 or NKG2C T cell subset, CD4+ or CD8+ T cells, or bulk PBMC T cells (not recorded which). These receptors originate from a woman aged 50 to 60 in good health.

This clonotype is deemed medium-sized by its frequency. The rearrangement uses TRBV5-1 and TRBJ2-7; TCRdb lists TRBD1, though no DNA is available to test this call. The V gene's germline CDR1 is SGHRS and CDR2 YFSETQ. The CDR3 consists of 16 residues. The CDR3 region is CASIGGIDRDSYEQYF.

The V call is TRBV24-1, the J call TRBJ2-2; TCRdb's assignment of TRBD1 cannot be checked, as there is no DNA. This CDR3 is 15 amino acids long. Germline values: CDR1 KGHDR, CDR2 SFDVKD. The CDR3 spells CATRARVSDTGELFF.

This sequence joins TRBV6-6 and TRBJ2-3; TCRdb indicates TRBD2, and absent DNA this call remains unverified. CDR3 length equals 17 residues. Per germline, CDR1 MNHNY and CDR2 SVGAGI (reference sequence). The CDR3 sequence is CASSYPSGSGFTDTQYF.

The chain joins TRBV15 to TRBJ1-5. Germline loops: CDR1 LNHNV, CDR2 YYDKDF (reference sequence). The CDR3 has 13 amino acids. CDR3 sequence: CATSRQRNQPQHF. The full variable domain, with the rest looked up from reference TRBV15 and TRBJ1-5, is DAMVIQNPRYQVTQFGKPVTLSCSQTLNHNVMYWYQQKSSQAPKLLFHYYDKDFNNEADTPDNFQSRRPNTSFCFLDIRSPGLGDTAMYLCATSRQRNQPQHFGDGTRLSIL.

The gene calls are TRBV12-3 or TRBV12-4 and TRBJ1-4; with no DNA, the TCRdb D assignment of TRBD1 cannot be verified. The CDR3 contains 15 residues. The CDR3 sequence is CASSLGQGGTEKLFF.

This chain uses TRBV7-9 with TRBJ1-1; TCRdb's assignment of TRBD1 cannot be checked, as there is no DNA. The CDR3 totals 14 residues. Germline V gene sequence: CDR1 SEHNR, CDR2 FQNEAQ (reference sequence). CDR3 sequence reads: CASSQSGVIPEAFF.

V is TRBV7-3 and J is TRBJ2-1; the TCRdb D gene call, TRBD2, has no DNA to confirm it. This CDR3 contains 17 residues. Germline CDR1 and CDR2: SGHTA and FQGTGA. The CDR3 spells CASSPTSGRATYNEQFF.

The V gene is TRBV7-9, the J gene TRBJ2-3; the D call from TCRdb, TRBD2, cannot be confirmed without DNA. In germline, CDR1 is SEHNR, CDR2 FQNEAQ (reference sequence). The CDR3 extends over 17 amino acids. Here the CDR3 reads CASSLWALAENTDTQYF.

The chain recombines TRBV7-9 with TRBJ2-1; with no DNA, the TCRdb D assignment of TRBD2 cannot be verified. Germline assignment: CDR1 SEHNR and CDR2 FQNEAQ (reference sequence). This CDR3 comprises 16 residues. This CDR3 reads CASSLYAGGPVNEQFF.

This rearrangement joins TRBV6-5 to TRBJ2-1; TCRdb picks TRBD2, but there is no DNA to check that call. Looked up from germline, CDR1 is MNHEY and CDR2 is SVGAGI. This CDR3 has 15 residues. The CDR3 region is CASSFGTSGSNEQFF.

This sequence joins TRBV20-1 and TRBJ2-1; TCRdb lists TRBD2, though no DNA is available to test this call. CDR3 length: 15 residues. Germline V CDR1 and CDR2: DFQATT, SNEGSKA (reference sequence). CDR3 loop: CSARDLASGSYEQFF.

The chain couples TRBV10-2 to TRBJ2-7; TCRdb picks TRBD1, but there is no DNA to check that call. CDR3 length: 13 amino acids. Germline-derived CDR1 and CDR2 are WSHSY and SAAADI. This chain's CDR3 is CATALGETYEQYF.